This entry is about one TCR beta chain. The data belong to a study of shared clonotypes between healthy human individuals. Sequencing used immunoSEQ multiplex PCR; TCRdb keeps in-frame clones, though not all of them. The profile covers about 1.5 million clones, with 98% appearing a single time and around 0.47% taken by the ten largest. Germline assignment: CDR1 SGHNT and CDR2 YYREEE (reference sequence). This CDR3 comprises 15 residues. V lost 1 base, J lost 7 bases, and 17 bases lay in between. The sequence was collected from a man under 40 in good health. The specimen sequenced was naive CD4+ T cells sorted from blood. This sample's subset: CD45RA+ positively selected. The chain is built from TRBV5-4 and TRBJ2-5; unclear D gene. CDR3 region: CASSLWDTSFRTQYF. CDR3 sequence (DNA): TGTGCCAGCAGCTTGTGGGATACGAGTTTTAGGACCCAGTACTTC.